Listed below are T cell receptor beta chains from one sample, sequenced in a study of cytomegalovirus exposure and HLA in healthy donors. The assay was immunoSEQ multiplex PCR, and TCRdb's table has in-frame clones only and misses some. The profile covers more than 90,000 clones, with about 76% appearing a single time and around 7% taken by the ten largest. Specimen: PBMCs. The receptors come from a man aged 40-49 years in good health and CMV-seropositive. The CDR3 runs from the conserved cysteine through the conserved F or W. The D gene is left open where the match is weak. For some rows the clone size is stated as once, few or many, or as a class when expanded; others skip it.

size,D,J,V,DNA,CDR3
.,TRBD1,TRBJ2-7,TRBV15,TGTGCCACCAGCAGAAGGACAGGGGGCACCTACGAGCAGTACTTC,CATSRRTGGTYEQYF
.,TRBD2,TRBJ2-3,TRBV5-1,TGCGCCAGCGGGACTAGCGGCACAGATACGCAGTATTTT,CASGTSGTDTQYF
.,TRBD2,TRBJ2-3,TRBV5-1,TGCGCCAGCAGCTTGGAGACTAGCGGTGGCACAGATACGCAGTATTTT,CASSLETSGGTDTQYF
.,.,TRBJ1-2,TRBV5-3,TGTGCCAGAACCTTCACACAGGGTCCTCCCCACTATGGCTACACCTTC,CARTFTQGPPHYGYTF
.,TRBD2,TRBJ2-1,TRBV27,TGTGCCAGCAGAGGCGGGACTAGCGGGGGAAATGAGCAGTTCTTC,CASRGGTSGGNEQFF
.,.,TRBJ2-5,TRBV5-1,TGCGCCAGCAGCACCCTTAACAGGGCGCAAGAGACCCAGTACTTC,CASSTLNRAQETQYF
once,TRBD1,TRBJ1-1,TRBV6-5,TGTGCCAGCAGTTACTCACAGGGGCACGAAGCTTTCTTT,CASSYSQGHEAFF
.,.,TRBJ1-5,TRBV7-6,TGTGCCAGCAGCCCCCCGGGATCTTATAGCAATCAGCCCCAGCATTTT,CASSPPGSYSNQPQHF
few,.,TRBJ2-5,TRBV29-1,TGCAGCGTTGATGTGGGGGCGATTGAGACCCAGTACTTC,CSVDVGAIETQYF
.,.,TRBJ2-3,TRBV18,TGTGCCAGCTCACCACCGACAAGCACAGATACGCAGTATTTT,CASSPPTSTDTQYF
few,TRBD2,TRBJ2-7,TRBV29-1,TGCAGCGTCGAGGGGGGGTTGGCGGGAGGGCCCTACGAGCAGTACTTC,CSVEGGLAGGPYEQYF
.,.,TRBJ2-7,TRBV7-8,TGTGCCAGCAGCCCCCGGGACAACTCCTACGAGCAGTACTTC,CASSPRDNSYEQYF
.,.,TRBJ1-1,TRBV7-6,TGTGCCAGCCGGGGGATGAACACTGAAGCTTTCTTT,CASRGMNTEAFF